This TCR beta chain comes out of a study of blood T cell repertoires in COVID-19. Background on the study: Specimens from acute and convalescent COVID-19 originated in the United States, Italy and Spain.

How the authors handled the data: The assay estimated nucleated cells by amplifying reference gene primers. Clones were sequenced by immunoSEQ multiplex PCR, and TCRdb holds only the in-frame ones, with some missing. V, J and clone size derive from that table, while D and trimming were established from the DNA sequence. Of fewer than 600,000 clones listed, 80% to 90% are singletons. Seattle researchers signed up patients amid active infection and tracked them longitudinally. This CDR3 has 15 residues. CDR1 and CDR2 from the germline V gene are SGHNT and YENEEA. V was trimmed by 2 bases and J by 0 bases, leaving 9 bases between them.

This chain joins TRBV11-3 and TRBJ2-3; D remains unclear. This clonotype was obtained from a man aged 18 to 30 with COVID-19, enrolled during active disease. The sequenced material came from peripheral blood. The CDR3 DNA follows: TGTGCCAGCAGCTTAACCCCCACTAGCACAGATACGCAGTATTTT. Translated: CASSLTPTSTDTQYF. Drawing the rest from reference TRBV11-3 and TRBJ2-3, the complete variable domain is EAGVVQSPRYKIIEKKQPVAFWCNPISGHNTLYWYLQNLGQGPELLIRYENEEAVDDSQLPKDRFSAERLKGVDSTLKIQPAELGDSAVYLCASSLTPTSTDTQYFGPGTRLTVL.